The TCR beta chain described here comes from a study of radiation and T cells in renal cell carcinoma. The method was immunoSEQ multiplex PCR; TCRdb's version includes in-frame clones alone and lacks a portion of them. In the table there are over 120,000 clones, roughly 90% of which are singletons. CDR3 size: 16 residues. V dropped 7 bases and J dropped 5; count of bases not matched to a gene: 17. Per the germline V gene, CDR1 is SGHNT and CDR2 is YYREEE (reference sequence). Time point here: blood 4 weeks post-SBRT, at nephrectomy. Treatment here: 15 Gy SBRT to primary tumor, nephrectomy 4 weeks later. Nephrectomy followed 15 Gy stereotactic body radiation by 4 weeks. Radiation-treated patients gave blood at baseline, week 2 and week 4. This renal cell carcinoma was of the clear cell type.

This specimen consisted of blood, obtained from a patient whose treatment included radiotherapy and nephrectomy. This clonotype originated in a woman aged 45-59 years with renal cell carcinoma. The chain combines TRBV5-4 with TRBJ2-7; 8 nucleotides agree with TRBD2. The CDR3 region has the DNA TGTGCCAGCGAGAAAGCGTCCAGCGGGAGTATCCACGAGCAGTACTTC. Translating gives CASEKASSGSIHEQYF. The variable domain in full, with the rest retrieved from reference TRBV5-4 and TRBJ2-7, is ETGVTQSPTHLIKTRGQQVTLRCSSQSGHNTVSWYQQALGQGPQFIFQYYREEENGRGNFPPRFSGLQFPNYSSELNVNALELDDSALYLCASEKASSGSIHEQYFGPGTRLTVT.